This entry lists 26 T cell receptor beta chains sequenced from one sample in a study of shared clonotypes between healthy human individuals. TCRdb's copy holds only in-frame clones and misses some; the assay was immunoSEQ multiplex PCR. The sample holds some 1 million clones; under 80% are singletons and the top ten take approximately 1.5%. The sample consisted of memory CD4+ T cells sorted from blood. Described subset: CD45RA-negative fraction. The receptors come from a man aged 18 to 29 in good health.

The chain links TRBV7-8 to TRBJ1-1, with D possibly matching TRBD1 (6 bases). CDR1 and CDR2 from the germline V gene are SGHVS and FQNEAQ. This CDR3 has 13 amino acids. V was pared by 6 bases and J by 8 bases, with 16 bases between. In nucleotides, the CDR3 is TGTGCCAGCAGTTGGAGCGGAACAGGGGAAGCTTTCTTT. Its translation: CASSWSGTGEAFF.

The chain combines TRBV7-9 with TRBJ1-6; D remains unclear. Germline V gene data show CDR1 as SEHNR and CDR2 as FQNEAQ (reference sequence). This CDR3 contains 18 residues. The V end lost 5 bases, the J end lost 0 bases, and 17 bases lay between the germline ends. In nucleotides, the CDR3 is TGTGCCAGCAGCCCCCCCCAAGGTCCGAGCTCCTATAATTCACCCCTCCACTTT. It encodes CASSPPQGPSSYNSPLHF.

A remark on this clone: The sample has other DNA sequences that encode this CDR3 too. The CDR3 region is CASSPPGLDSYEQYF. Here the CDR3 DNA reads TGTGCCAGCTCACCACCGGGACTAGACTCCTACGAGCAGTACTTC. The chain carries TRBV18 and TRBJ2-7; 8 bases line up with TRBD2. CDR3 length: 15 residues. V was pared by 0 bases and J by 0 bases, with 1 base of the junction left unmatched. Germline V gene lookup returns CDR1 KGHSH and CDR2 LQKENI. Supplemented by reference TRBV18 and TRBJ2-7, the full variable domain reads NAGVMQNPRHLVRRRGQEARLRCSPMKGHSHVYWYRQLPEEGLKFMVYLQKENIIDESGMPKERFSAEFPKEGPSILRIQQVVRGDSAAYFCASSPPGLDSYEQYFGPGTRLTVT.

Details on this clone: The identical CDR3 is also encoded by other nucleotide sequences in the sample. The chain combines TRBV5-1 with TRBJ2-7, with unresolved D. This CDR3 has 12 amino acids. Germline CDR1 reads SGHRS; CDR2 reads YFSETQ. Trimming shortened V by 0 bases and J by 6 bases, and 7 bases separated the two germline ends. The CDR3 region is CASSLESGEQYF. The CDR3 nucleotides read TGCGCCAGCAGCTTGGAAAGTGGCGAGCAGTACTTC.

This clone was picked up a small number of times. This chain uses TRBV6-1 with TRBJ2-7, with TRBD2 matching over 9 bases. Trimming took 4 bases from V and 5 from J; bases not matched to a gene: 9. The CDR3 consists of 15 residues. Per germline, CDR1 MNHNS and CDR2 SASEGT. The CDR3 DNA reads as TGTGCCAGCAGTGGGGTAGGCGGGGGGGCCAACGAGCAGTACTTC. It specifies CASSGVGGGANEQYF.

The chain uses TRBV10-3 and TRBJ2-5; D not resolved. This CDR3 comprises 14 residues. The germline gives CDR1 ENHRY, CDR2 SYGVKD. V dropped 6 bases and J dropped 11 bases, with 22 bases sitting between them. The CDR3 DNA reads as TGTGCCATCAGGGGTCAGTTATCTGGGAATGAGCAGTACTTC. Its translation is CAIRGQLSGNEQYF.

The CDR3 spells CASSLSPQLNTGELFF. DNA of the CDR3: TGTGCCAGCAGCTTATCGCCACAATTGAACACCGGGGAGCTGTTTTTT. This chain connects TRBV7-3 to TRBJ2-2, with D unresolved. The CDR3 length is 16 residues. Trimming took 2 bases from V and 1 from J, leaving 11 bases between them. Germline values: CDR1 SGHTA, CDR2 FQGTGA.

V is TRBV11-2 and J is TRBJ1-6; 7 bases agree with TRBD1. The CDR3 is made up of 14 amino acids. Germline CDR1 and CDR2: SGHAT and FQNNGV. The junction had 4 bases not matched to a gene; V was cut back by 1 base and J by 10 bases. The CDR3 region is CASSLGQGVSPLHF. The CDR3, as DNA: TGTGCCAGCAGCTTAGGGCAGGGGGTCTCACCCCTCCACTTT.

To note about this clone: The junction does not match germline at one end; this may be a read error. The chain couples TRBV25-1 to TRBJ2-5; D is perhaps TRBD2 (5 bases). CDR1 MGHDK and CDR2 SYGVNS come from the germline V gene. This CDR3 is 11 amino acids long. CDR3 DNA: TGTGCCAGCAGTGAATCGCGGGCCCAGCACTTC. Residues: CASSESRAQHF.

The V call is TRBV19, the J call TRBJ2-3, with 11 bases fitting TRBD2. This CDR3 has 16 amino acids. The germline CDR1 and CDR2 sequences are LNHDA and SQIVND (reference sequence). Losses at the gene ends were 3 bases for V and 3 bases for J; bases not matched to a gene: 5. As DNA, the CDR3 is TGTGCCAGTAGTATTGCGTCTAGCGGGAGGACAGATACGCAGTATTTT. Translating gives CASSIASSGRTDTQYF.

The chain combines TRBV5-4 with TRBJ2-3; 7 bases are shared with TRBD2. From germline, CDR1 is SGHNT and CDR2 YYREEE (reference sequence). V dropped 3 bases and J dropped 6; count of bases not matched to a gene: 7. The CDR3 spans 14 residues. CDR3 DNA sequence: TGTGCCAGCAGCTCTGGACTAGTCGACGATACGCAGTATTTT. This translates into CASSSGLVDDTQYF.

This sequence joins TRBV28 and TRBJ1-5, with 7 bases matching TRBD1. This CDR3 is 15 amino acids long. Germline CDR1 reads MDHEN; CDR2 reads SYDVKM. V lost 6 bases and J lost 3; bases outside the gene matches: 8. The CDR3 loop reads CASSAGTAYNQPQHF. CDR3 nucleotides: TGTGCCAGCAGCGCCGGGACAGCCTACAATCAGCCCCAGCATTTT. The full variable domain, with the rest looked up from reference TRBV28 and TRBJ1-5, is DVKVTQSSRYLVKRTGEKVFLECVQDMDHENMFWYRQDPGLGLRLIYFSYDVKMKEKGDIPEGYSVSREKKERFSLILESASTNQTSMYLCASSAGTAYNQPQHFGDGTRLSIL.

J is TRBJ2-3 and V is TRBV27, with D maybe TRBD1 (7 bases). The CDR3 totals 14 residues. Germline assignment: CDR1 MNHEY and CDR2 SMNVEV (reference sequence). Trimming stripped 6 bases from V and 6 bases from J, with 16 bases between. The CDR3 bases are TGTGCCAGCAGGAGACAGGGTGGGAGGGATACGCAGTATTTT. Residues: CASRRQGGRDTQYF.

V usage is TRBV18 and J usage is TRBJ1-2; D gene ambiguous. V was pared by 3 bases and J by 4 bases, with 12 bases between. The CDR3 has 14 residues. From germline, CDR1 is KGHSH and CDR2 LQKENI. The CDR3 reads CASSPRDSSYGYTF. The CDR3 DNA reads TGTGCCAGCTCACCCCGAGACTCCTCCTATGGCTACACCTTC.

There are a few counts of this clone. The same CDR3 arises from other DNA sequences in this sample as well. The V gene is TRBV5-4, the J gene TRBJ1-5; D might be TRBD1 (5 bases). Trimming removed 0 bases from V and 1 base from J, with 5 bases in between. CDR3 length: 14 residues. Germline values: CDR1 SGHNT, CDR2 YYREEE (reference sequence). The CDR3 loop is CASSLGGSNQPQHF. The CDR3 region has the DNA TGTGCCAGCAGCTTGGGGGGGAGCAATCAGCCCCAGCATTTT. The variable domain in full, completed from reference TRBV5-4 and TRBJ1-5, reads ETGVTQSPTHLIKTRGQQVTLRCSSQSGHNTVSWYQQALGQGPQFIFQYYREEENGRGNFPPRFSGLQFPNYSSELNVNALELDDSALYLCASSLGGSNQPQHFGDGTRLSIL.

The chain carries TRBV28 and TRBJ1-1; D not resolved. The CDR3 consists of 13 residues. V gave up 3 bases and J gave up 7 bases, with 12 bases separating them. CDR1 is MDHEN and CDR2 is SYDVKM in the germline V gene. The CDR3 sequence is CASSFYGPYEAFF. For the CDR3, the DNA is TGTGCCAGCAGTTTCTATGGGCCCTATGAAGCTTTCTTT.

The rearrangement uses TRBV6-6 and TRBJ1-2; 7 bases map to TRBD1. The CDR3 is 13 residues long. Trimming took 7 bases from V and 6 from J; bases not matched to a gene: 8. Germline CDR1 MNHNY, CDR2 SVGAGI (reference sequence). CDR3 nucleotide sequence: TGTGCCAGCATCCCAGGAGGGGGCGATGGCTACACCTTC. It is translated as CASIPGGGDGYTF.

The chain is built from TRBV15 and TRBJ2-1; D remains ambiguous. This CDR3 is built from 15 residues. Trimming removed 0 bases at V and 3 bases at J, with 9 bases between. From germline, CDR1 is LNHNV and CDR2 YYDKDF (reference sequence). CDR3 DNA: TGTGCCACCAGCAGAGATCGGCAGTACTACAATGAGCAGTTCTTC. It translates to CATSRDRQYYNEQFF.

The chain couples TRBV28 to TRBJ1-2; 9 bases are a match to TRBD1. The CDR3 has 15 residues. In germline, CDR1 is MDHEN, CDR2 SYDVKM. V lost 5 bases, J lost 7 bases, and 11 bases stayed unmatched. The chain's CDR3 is CASSPSRGQGSGYTF. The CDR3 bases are TGTGCCAGCAGTCCAAGTCGTGGACAGGGGAGTGGCTACACCTTC.

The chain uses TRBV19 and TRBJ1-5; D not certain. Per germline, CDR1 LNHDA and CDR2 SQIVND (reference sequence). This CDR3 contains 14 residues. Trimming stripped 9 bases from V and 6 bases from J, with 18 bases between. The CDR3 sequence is CASARDIRRQPQHF. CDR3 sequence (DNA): TGTGCCAGCGCCCGGGATATACGACGTCAGCCCCAGCATTTT.

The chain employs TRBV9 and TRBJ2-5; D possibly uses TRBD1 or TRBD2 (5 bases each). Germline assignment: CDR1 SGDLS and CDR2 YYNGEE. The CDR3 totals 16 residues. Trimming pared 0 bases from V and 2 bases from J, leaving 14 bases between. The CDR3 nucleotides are TGTGCCAGCAGCGTAGATCCGGGACCATGTCAAGAGACCCAGTACTTC. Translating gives CASSVDPGPCQETQYF.

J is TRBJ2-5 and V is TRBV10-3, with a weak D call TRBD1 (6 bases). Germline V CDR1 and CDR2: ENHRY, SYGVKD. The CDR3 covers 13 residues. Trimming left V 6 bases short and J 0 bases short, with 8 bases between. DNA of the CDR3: TGTGCCATCAGGGACAGTGACCAAGAGACCCAGTACTTC. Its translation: CAIRDSDQETQYF.

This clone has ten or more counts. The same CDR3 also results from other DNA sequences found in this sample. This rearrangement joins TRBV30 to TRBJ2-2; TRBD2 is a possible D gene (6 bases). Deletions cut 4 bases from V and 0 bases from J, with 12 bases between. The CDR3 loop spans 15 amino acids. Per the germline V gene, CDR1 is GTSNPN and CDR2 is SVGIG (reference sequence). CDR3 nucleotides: TGTGCCTGGAAGGAGGGGAATACGAACACCGGGGAGCTGTTTTTT. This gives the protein CAWKEGNTNTGELFF. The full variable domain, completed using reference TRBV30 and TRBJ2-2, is SQTIHQWPATLVQPVGSPLSLECTVEGTSNPNLYWYRQAAGRGLQLLFYSVGIGQISSEVPQNLSASRPQDRQFILSSKKLLLSDSGFYLCAWKEGNTNTGELFFGEGSRLTVL.

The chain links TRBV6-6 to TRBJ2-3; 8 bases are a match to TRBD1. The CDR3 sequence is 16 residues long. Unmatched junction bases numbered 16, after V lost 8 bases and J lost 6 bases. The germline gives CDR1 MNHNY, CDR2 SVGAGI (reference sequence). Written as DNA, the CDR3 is TGTGCCAGCTCGGGGAATGTACCAGGGGGCTCGGATACGCAGTATTTT. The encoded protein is CASSGNVPGGSDTQYF.

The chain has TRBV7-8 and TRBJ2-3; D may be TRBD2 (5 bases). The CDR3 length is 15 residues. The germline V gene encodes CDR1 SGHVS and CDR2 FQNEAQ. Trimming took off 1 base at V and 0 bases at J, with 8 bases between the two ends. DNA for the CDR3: TGTGCCAGCAGCTTAGACGGCGGGAGCACAGATACGCAGTATTTT. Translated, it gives CASSLDGGSTDTQYF.

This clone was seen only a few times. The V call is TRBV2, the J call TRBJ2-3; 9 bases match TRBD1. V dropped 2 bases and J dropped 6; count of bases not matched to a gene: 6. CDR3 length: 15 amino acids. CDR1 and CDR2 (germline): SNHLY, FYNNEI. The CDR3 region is CASSEWGQGGDTQYF. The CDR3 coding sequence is TGTGCCAGCAGTGAATGGGGACAGGGAGGCGATACGCAGTATTTT.